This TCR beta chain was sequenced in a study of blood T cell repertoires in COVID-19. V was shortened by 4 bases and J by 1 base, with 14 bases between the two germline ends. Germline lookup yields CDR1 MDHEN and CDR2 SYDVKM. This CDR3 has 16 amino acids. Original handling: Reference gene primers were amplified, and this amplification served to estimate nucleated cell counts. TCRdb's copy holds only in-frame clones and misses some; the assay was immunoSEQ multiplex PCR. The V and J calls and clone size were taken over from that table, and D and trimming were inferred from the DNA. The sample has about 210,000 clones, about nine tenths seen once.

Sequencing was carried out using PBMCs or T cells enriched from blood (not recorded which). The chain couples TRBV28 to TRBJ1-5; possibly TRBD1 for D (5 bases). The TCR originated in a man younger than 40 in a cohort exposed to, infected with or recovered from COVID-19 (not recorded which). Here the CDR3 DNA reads TGTGCCAGCAGTTCCGTCCCCGGGGGGAGCAATCAGCCCCAGCATTTT. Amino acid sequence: CASSSVPGGSNQPQHF.